This TCR beta chain comes out of a study of blood T cell repertoires in COVID-19. The repertoire was sequenced with immunoSEQ multiplex PCR; TCRdb's copy has only in-frame clones and lacks some. The sample has around 64,000 clones, around 84% seen once; the top ten hold roughly 3%. This clone was counted between two and nine times. This TCR derives from a man aged 45-65 years with active COVID-19. The sample taken for sequencing was peripheral blood.

The CDR3 DNA reads as TGTGCCAGTAGTATAGCGACGACACCTTATAGCAATCAGCCCCAGCATTTT. The encoded protein is CASSIATTPYSNQPQHF. This chain connects TRBV19 to TRBJ1-5, with unresolved D. The V end was cut by 1 base, the J end by 0 bases, with 13 bases between. The CDR3 runs 17 residues. Germline CDR1 and CDR2: LNHDA and SQIVND (reference sequence).